Ten or more counts support the clone carrying this T cell receptor (beta chain). Its target is unknown. The data are from a study of HIV-infected children after antiretroviral therapy interruption. Study-wide background: Recorded EBV and CMV exposure existed for most children. Weeks 0, 12, interruption end (24 or 48), and about 3 years post-study gave interruption-arm samples. Study-level findings and limits: The Gini coefficient of naive CD4+ repertoires rose, returning to baseline by 3 years.

After removal of 6 bases from V and 9 bases from J, the junction contained 12 bases not matched to a gene. Germline V lookup: CDR1 MDHEN, CDR2 SYDVKM. The CDR3 is 16 residues long. Unique molecular identifiers were included in an RNA-based 3' RACE TCR library. TCRdb fed the 3' RACE reads into MiXCR, producing one record per CDR3 protein. The sample gives tens of thousands of distinct CDR3 sequences, 4.3% of which show up once; approximately 0.7% is in the top ten. Treatment noted: PENTA 11 planned treatment interruption arm or continuous ART arm. The chain recombines TRBV28 with TRBJ2-1, with 12 bases lining up with TRBD1. The sequencing used CD45RA+ CD4+ T cells from PBMCs, pooled from several time points, collected from a donor given antiretroviral therapy, either interrupted or continuous. Noted subset: naive CD4+ CD45RA+ CD45RO- T cells. This TCR derives from a pool of human donors with HIV. CDR3 in DNA: TGTGCCAGCAGCCTACCGGGACAGGGGGCGCAGGGTGAGCAGTTCTTC. Encoded protein: CASSLPGQGAQGEQFF.